This paragraph covers one T cell receptor (beta chain) sequence. This CDR3 has 17 residues. V shed 4 bases and J 3 bases; nucleotides not matched to a gene: 15. CDR1 and CDR2 (germline): SGHTS, YDEGEE. This entry comes from a study of PD-1 blockade in mismatch repair-deficient tumors. The data were produced by immunoSEQ multiplex PCR, yet TCRdb's version contains in-frame clones alone and is incomplete. The sample has roughly 80,000 clones, 81% seen once. This specimen consisted of peripheral blood, obtained 12 weeks after starting pembrolizumab. This TCR was sampled from an adult with mismatch repair-deficient cancer. V gene TRBV5-8 combines with J gene TRBJ1-2; 7 bases agree with TRBD1. In DNA, the CDR3 is TGTGCCAGCAGCCAGAATACCGGGACAGAAAACTACTATGGCTACACCTTC. The encoded protein is CASSQNTGTENYYGYTF.